Described below is a single TCR beta chain sequence and its context. No conserved phenylalanine or tryptophan ends this CDR3, so it is likely a read error. From germline, CDR1 is SNHLY and CDR2 FYNNEI. With 5 bases clipped from V and 0 bases from J, the junction kept 6 bases outside the gene matches. There are 15 residues in the CDR3. The sample originates from a study of CD8+CD57+ T cells in acquired aplastic anemia. It was genomic DNA that served as the template for profiling TCR beta VDJ and CDR3. TCRdb analysed the reads with MiXCR anew, one entry per CDR3 protein. The data show just over 400,000 distinct CDR3 sequences, around 72% seen once.

The chain links TRBV2 to TRBJ1-2; the match to TRBD1 covers 7 bases. The receptor comes from a human donor in good health, serving as a control. Specimen: sorted CD4+, CD8+, or CD8+CD57+ T cells (not recorded which) from PBMCs. CDR3 bases: TGTGCCAGCAGTATATCCGGGACAGCTAACTATGGCTACACCCTC. Translating it yields CASSISGTANYGYTL.